This T cell receptor (beta chain) was documented in a study of T cell responses to AZD1222 COVID-19 vaccine. Study conclusions and caveats: Most donors were white British and more were female, and clonal diversity was possibly underestimated.

The CDR3 extends over 11 amino acids. CDR1 and CDR2 (germline): SGHTA, FQGNSA. V dropped 1 base and J dropped 10 bases, with 5 bases sitting between them. The repertoire was sequenced with immunoSEQ multiplex PCR; TCRdb's copy has only in-frame clones and lacks some. Here the sample spans over 100,000 clones, approximately 91% being singletons. This clone was observed once. Its specificity is unknown. J is TRBJ2-1 and V is TRBV7-2, with unresolved D. This TCR was recovered from an adult in good health. Sequencing used peripheral blood, obtained on day 0 of MenACWY control vaccination. The CDR3 region is CASSLVGEQFF. The CDR3 DNA sequence: TGTGCCAGCAGCTTAGTGGGGGAGCAGTTCTTC.